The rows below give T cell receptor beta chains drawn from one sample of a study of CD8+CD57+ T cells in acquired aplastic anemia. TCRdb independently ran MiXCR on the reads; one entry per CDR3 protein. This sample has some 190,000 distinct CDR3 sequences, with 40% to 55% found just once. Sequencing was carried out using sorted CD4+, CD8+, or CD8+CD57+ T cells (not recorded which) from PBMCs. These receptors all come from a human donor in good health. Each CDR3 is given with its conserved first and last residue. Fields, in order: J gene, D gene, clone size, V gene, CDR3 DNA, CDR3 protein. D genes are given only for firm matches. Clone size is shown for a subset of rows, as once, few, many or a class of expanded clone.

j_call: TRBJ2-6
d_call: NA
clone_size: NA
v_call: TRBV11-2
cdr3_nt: TGTGCCAGCAGCTTAACAGCTTTCTCTGGGGCCAACGTCCTGACTTTC
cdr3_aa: CASSLTAFSGANVLTF

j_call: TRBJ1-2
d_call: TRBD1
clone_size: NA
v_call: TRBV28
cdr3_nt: TGTGCCAGCAGCCCTGGGACAGGCGCTAACTATGGCTACACCTTC
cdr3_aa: CASSPGTGANYGYTF

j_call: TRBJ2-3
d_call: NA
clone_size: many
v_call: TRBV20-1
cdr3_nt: TGCAGTGCTAGGACCGCTGGGGCAGATACGCAGTATTTT
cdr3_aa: CSARTAGADTQYF

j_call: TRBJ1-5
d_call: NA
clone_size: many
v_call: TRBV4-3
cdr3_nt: TGCGCCAGCAGCCAAGATCGGCTCCAGCCCCAGCATTTT
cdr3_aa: CASSQDRLQPQHF

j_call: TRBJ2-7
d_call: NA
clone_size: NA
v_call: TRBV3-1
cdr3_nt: TGTGCCAGCAGCTTTCCTGAGCGCTCCTACGAGCAGTACTTC
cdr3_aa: CASSFPERSYEQYF

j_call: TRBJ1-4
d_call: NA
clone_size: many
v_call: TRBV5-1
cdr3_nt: TGCGCCAGCAGCCCCCTTACAACTAATGAAAAACTGTTTTTT
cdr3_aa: CASSPLTTNEKLFF

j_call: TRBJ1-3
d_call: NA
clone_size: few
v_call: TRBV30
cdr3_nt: TGTGCCTCTAACAGGGATTTTGGAAACACCATATATTTT
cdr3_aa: CASNRDFGNTIYF

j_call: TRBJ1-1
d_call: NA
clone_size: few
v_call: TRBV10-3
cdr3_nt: TGTGCCATCAGGACCCACTACACAGAGAACACTGAAGCTTTCTTT
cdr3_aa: CAIRTHYTENTEAFF

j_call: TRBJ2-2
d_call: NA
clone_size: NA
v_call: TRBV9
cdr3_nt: TGTGCCAGCAGCGAGACAGGTCTTACCGGGGAGCTGTTTTTT
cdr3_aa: CASSETGLTGELFF

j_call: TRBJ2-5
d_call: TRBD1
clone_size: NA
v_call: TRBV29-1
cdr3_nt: TGCAGCGTCGTACGAGGGGGCCAGACCCAGTACTTC
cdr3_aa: CSVVRGGQTQYF

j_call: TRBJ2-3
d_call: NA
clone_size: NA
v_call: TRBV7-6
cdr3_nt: TGTGCCAGCAGCCTACGGGGGGCCACAGATACGCAGTATTTT
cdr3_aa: CASSLRGATDTQYF

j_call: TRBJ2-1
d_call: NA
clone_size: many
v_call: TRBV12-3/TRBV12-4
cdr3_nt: TGTGCCAGCAACCATCTGCGGGGCTCCTACAATGAGCAGTTCTTC
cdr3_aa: CASNHLRGSYNEQFF

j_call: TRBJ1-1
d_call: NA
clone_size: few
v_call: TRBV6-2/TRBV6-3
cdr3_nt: TGTGCCAGCAGTTACAGGCCTAGTGGGACTGAAGCTTTCTTT
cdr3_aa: CASSYRPSGTEAFF

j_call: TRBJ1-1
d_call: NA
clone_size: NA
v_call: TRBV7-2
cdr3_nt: TGTGCGGATTACATGAACACTGAAGCTTTCTTT
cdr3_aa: CADYMNTEAFF

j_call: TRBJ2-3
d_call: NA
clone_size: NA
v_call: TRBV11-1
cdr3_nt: TGTGCCAGCAGCCACCACTCCCCCGTCACAGATACGCAGTATTTT
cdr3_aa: CASSHHSPVTDTQYF

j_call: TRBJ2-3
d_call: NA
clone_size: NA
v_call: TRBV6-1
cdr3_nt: TGTGCCAGCAGTGTGCTCCGCCCCACAGATACGCAGTATTTT
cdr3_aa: CASSVLRPTDTQYF

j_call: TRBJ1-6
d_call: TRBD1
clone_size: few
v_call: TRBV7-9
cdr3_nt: TGTGCCAGCAGCTTAGATTCAGGGGGTTCACCCCTCCACTTT
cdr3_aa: CASSLDSGGSPLHF

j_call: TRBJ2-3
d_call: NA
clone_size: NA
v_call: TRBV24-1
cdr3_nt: TGTACCACCAGTGATGTGACTAGTTCAGATACGCAGTATTTT
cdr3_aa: CTTSDVTSSDTQYF

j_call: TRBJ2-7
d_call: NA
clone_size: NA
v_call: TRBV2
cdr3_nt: TGTGCCAGCAAGGTGCAGGTCTACGAGCAGTACTTC
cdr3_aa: CASKVQVYEQYF

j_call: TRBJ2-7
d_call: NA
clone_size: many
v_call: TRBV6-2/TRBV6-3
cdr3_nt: TGTGCCATCTCGGACGGCTACGAGCAGTACTTC
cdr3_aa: CAISDGYEQYF

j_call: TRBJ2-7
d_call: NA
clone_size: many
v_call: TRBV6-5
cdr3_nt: TGTGCCAGCAGTTACGGTTGGGCAGGGACCTACGAGCAGTACTTC
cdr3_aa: CASSYGWAGTYEQYF

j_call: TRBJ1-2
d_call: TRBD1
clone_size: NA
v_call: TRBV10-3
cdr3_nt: TGTGCCATCAGCCCGGGACAGGGAATTGATAATGGCTACACCTTC
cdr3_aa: CAISPGQGIDNGYTF

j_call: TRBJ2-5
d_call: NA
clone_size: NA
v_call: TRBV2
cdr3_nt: TGTGCCAGCAGTGATTGGGGTTCCCAAGAGACCCAGTACTTC
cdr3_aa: CASSDWGSQETQYF

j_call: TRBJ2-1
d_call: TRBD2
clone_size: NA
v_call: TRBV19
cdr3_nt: TGTGCCAGTACCCATGGGACTAGCGGGAGTAATGAGCAGTTCTTC
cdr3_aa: CASTHGTSGSNEQFF

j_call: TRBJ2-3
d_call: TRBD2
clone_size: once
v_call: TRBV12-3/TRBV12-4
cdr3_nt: TGTGCCGGCGGACGACTAGCGGGAGCATCAGATACGCAGTATTTT
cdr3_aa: CAGGRLAGASDTQYF